The text below deals with one T cell receptor (beta chain). Its antigen is unidentified. The sample belongs to a study of PD-1 blockade in classical Hodgkin lymphoma. Looking at the study overall: Intravenous delivery of nivolumab at 3 mg/kg to patients occurred every 2 weeks. Study conclusions and caveats: Complete responders possessed baseline diversity comparable to newly diagnosed patients.

No patient escaped relapse after autologous stem cell transplantation, and brentuximab vedotin exposure varied. Patients' outcomes at their best amounted to complete response, partial response or progressive disease. Sequencing used immunoSEQ multiplex PCR; TCRdb keeps in-frame clones, though not all of them. The sample has 53,000 or so clones, about 84% seen once; the top ten hold 16%. V shed 11 bases and J shed 8 bases, with 24 bases lying between them. CDR1 is SNHLY and CDR2 is FYNNEI in the germline V gene. This CDR3 has 15 residues. This clonotype originated in a human donor with classical Hodgkin lymphoma. The material sequenced was peripheral blood mononuclear cells (PBMCs), taken at baseline. The V call is TRBV2, the J call TRBJ1-4, with D maybe TRBD1 (5 bases). The chain's CDR3 is CASKGVAGRREKLFF. CDR3 in DNA: TGTGCCTCCAAAGGGGTGGCAGGGCGGCGGGAAAAACTGTTTTTT.